The present entry profiles one TCR beta chain with its context. No antigen is known for it. No qualities accompany the bases; no much larger clone lies one base away. The method behind the library was the immunoSEQ multiplex PCR assay. The clones in this table, taken by TCRdb from immuneACCESS, are in-frame only. Not every clone is retained; where verified, under half of the shortfall comes from an unresolved V gene, and the cause of the rest is unknown. The sample yields about 83,000 clones; 90% to 95% were counted once. About 0.27% of the sample goes to the ten largest clones. This record belongs to a study of technical replicates of blood from several donors (dated by TCRdb to about 2017). What was sequenced was T cells isolated from PBMCs. This clonotype was obtained from a human donor in good health.

The CDR3 loop reads CASSWDSLTEAFF. Here is the DNA: TGTGCCAGCAGTTGGGACAGTTTGACTGAAGCTTTCTTT. The rearrangement combines TRBV27 with TRBJ1-1; 7 central nucleotides agree with TRBD1. Here V drops 4 bases and J drops 5 bases, and the junction holds 4 bases not matched to any gene. Including cysteine and phenylalanine, the CDR3 has 13 amino acids. The read is trimmed to its CDR3 DNA, 39 bases read in frame from base 1. As encoded in the germline V gene (reference sequence), CDR1 is MNHEY while CDR2 is SMNVEV.